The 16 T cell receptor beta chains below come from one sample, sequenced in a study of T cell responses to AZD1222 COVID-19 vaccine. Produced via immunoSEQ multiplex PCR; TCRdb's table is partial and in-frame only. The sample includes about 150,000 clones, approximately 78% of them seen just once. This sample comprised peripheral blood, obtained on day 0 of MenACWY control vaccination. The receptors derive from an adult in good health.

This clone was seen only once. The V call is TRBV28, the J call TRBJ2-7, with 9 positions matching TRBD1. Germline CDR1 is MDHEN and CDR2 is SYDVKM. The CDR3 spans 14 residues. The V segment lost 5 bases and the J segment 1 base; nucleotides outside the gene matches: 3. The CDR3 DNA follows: TGTGCCAGCAGTCGCGGGACAGGGTCCTACGAGCAGTACGTC. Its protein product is CASSRGTGSYEQYV.

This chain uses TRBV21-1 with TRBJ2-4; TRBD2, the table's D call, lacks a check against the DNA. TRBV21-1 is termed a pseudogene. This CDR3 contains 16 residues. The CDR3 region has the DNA TGTGCCAGCAGCAAAGAAGGTCGGGGAGGATTAAACATTCAGTACTTC. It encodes CASSKEGRGGLNIQYF.

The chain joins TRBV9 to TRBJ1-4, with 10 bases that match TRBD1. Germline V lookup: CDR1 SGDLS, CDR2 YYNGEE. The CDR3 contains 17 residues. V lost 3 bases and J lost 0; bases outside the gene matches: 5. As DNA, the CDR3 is TGTGCCAGCAGCGCGGGACAGGGGCCTCCAACTAATGAAAAACTGTTTTTT. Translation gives CASSAGQGPPTNEKLFF.

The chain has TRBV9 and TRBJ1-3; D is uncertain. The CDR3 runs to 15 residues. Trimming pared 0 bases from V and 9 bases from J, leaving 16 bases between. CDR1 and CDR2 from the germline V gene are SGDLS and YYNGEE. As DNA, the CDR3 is TGTGCCAGCAGCGTAGGGGGTGCGGAATGGGGCACCATATATTTT. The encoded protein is CASSVGGAEWGTIYF.

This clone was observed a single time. The chain's CDR3 is CASSYRHGDQPQHF. The CDR3 DNA is TGTGCCAGCAGTTACAGGCACGGTGATCAGCCCCAGCATTTT. The chain combines TRBV6-6 with TRBJ1-5; D not certain. V shed 2 bases and J shed 5 bases, with 10 bases lying between them. The CDR3 runs 14 residues. Germline loops: CDR1 MNHNY, CDR2 SVGAGI (reference sequence).

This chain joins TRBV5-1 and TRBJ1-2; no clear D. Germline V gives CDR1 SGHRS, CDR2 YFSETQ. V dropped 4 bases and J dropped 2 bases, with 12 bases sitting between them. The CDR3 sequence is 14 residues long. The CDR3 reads CASSPVGQNYGYTF. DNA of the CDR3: TGCGCCAGCAGCCCCGTCGGGCAGAACTATGGCTACACCTTC.

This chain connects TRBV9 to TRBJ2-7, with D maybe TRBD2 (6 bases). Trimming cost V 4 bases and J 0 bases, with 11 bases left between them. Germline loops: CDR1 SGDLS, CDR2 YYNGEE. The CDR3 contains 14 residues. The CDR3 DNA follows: TGTGCCAGCAGCCCAAGGACTAACTCCTACGAGCAGTACTTC. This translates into CASSPRTNSYEQYF. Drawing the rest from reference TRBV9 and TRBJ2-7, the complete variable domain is DSGVTQTPKHLITATGQRVTLRCSPRSGDLSVYWYQQSLDQGLQFLIQYYNGEERAKGNILERFSAQQFPDLHSELNLSSLELGDSALYFCASSPRTNSYEQYFGPGTRLTVT.

In DNA, the CDR3 is TGTGCCAGCAGTTTGCGGATAAGCTCCTACAATGAGCAGTTCTTC. Translation gives CASSLRISSYNEQFF. The chain joins TRBV27 to TRBJ2-1, with D hard to call. CDR3 size: 15 residues. Trimming took off 3 bases at V and 0 bases at J, with 9 bases between the two ends. Germline V gives CDR1 MNHEY, CDR2 SMNVEV (reference sequence).

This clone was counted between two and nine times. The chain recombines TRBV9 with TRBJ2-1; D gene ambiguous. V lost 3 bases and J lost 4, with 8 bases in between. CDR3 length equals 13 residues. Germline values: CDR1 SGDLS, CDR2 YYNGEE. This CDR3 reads CASSADLYNEQFF. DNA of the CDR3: TGTGCCAGCAGCGCGGACCTATACAATGAGCAGTTCTTC.

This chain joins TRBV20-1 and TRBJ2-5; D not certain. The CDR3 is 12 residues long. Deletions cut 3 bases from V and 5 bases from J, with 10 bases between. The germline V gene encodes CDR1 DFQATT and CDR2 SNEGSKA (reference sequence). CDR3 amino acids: CSASVMRETQYF. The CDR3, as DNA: TGCAGTGCTAGTGTGATGAGGGAGACCCAGTACTTC.

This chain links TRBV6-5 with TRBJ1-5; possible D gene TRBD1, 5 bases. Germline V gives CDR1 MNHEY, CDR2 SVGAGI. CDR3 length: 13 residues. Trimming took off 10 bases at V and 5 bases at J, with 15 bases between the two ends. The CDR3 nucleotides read TGTGCCATAGAAAGGGGAAGGGATCAGCCCCAGCATTTT. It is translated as CAIERGRDQPQHF.

CDR3 DNA: TGTGCCATCGGGCTCCGATTAGGGCAGCAGTACTTC. This encodes CAIGLRLGQQYF. The J gene is TRBJ2-7, the V gene TRBV10-3; D remains unclear. Per germline, CDR1 ENHRY and CDR2 SYGVKD. V shed 8 bases and J shed 8 bases, with 16 bases lying between them. CDR3 length: 12 amino acids.

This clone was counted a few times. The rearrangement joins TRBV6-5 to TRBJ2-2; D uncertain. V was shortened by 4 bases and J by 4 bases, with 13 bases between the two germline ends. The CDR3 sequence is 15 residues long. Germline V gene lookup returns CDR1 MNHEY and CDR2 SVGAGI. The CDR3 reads CASSSQLRGTGELFF. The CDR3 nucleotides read TGTGCCAGCAGTTCCCAGCTGCGAGGCACCGGGGAGCTGTTTTTT.

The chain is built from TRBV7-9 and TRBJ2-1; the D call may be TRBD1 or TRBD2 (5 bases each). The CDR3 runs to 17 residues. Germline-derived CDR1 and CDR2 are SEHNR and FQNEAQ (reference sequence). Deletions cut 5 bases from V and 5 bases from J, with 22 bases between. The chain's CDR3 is CASSPKSGPLGDNEQFF. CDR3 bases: TGTGCCAGCAGCCCCAAATCGGGGCCGCTCGGAGACAATGAGCAGTTCTTC.

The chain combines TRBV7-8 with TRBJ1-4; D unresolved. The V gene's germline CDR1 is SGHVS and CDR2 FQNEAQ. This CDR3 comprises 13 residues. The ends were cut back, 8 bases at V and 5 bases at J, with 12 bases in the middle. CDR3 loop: CASGLGENEKLFF. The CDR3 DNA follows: TGTGCCAGCGGCCTCGGGGAGAATGAAAAACTGTTTTTT.

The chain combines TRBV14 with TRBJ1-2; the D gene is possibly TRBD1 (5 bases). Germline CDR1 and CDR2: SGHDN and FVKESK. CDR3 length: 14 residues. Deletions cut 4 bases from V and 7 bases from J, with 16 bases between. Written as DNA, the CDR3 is TGTGCCAGCAGCCGGGACCTTTGGGGAGGTGGCTACACCTTC. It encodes CASSRDLWGGGYTF.